This TCR beta chain came from a study of shared clonotypes between healthy human individuals. Whole-study results and caveats: In contrast to clonotypes shared by all four donors, non-shared clonotypes had lower generation probabilities.

CDR1 and CDR2 from the germline V gene are SNHLY and FYNNEI. Trimming removed 2 bases from V and 7 bases from J, with 15 bases in between. This CDR3 is built from 15 residues. Details on this clone: Its target is unknown.

Generated by immunoSEQ multiplex PCR, the TCRdb table keeps only in-frame clones and is missing some. The sample contains under 1,100,000 clones, more than 75% of which appear only once. The sample consisted of memory CD4+ T cells from PBMCs. Subset here: CD45RA-negative fraction. This chain uses TRBV2 with TRBJ1-5, with D perhaps matching TRBD1 (6 bases). This receptor was obtained from a young man in good health. Some clones in this sample may be carry-over from other donors' samples. CDR3: CASSERGPQGQPQHF. CDR3 DNA: TGTGCCAGCAGTGAAAGGGGTCCCCAGGGGCAGCCCCAGCATTTT.